This section outlines one T cell receptor (beta chain) sequence together with its context. Antigen: not known. TCRdb independently ran MiXCR on the 5' RACE reads; one entry per CDR3 protein. The table records about 190,000 distinct CDR3 sequences, around 18% of them present only once. This record belongs to a study of T-cell memory formation after mild COVID-19. Study observations and caveats: Clones contracting across day 15 to 85 had a balanced CD4/CD8 profile; later expanding clones leaned CD4+.

The CDR3 consists of 15 residues. The V gene end was trimmed by 5 bases and the J gene end by 10 bases; junction bases not matched to a gene: 11. Germline lookup yields CDR1 LGHDT and CDR2 YNNKEL (reference sequence). The receptor was isolated from an adult woman who had mild COVID-19 (a few samples of this study predate the infection). Cell type and time point are not known. The chain employs TRBV3-1 and TRBJ1-6, with 7 bases identical to TRBD1. Sample: PBMCs or a T cell subset sorted from them (not recorded which). The CDR3 sequence: CASSSIDREDSPLHF. Here the CDR3 DNA reads TGTGCCAGCAGCTCTATCGACAGGGAAGACTCACCCCTCCACTTT.